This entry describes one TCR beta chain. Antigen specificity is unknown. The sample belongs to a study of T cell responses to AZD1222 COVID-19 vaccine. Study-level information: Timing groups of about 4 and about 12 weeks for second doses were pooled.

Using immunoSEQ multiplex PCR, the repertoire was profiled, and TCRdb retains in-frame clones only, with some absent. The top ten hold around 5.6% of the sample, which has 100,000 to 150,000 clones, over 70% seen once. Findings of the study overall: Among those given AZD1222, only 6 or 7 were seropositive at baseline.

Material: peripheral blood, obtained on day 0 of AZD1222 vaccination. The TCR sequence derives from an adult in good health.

Here the CDR3 DNA reads TGTGCCAGTAGTATGGACACCGGGGAGCTGTTTTTT. It encodes CASSMDTGELFF. The V gene is TRBV19, the J gene TRBJ2-2, with unresolved D. The CDR3 spans 12 residues. CDR1 is LNHDA and CDR2 is SQIVND in the germline V gene (reference sequence). Trimming removed 3 bases from V and 3 bases from J, with 2 bases in between.